This entry features one T cell receptor (beta chain) sequence. Its antigen is as yet unknown. Scientists made TCR beta libraries using quantitative 5'-RACE with molecular barcodes. One entry per CDR3 protein results from TCRdb running MiXCR on the 5' RACE reads. The sample records some 840,000 distinct CDR3 sequences, about 11% being singletons. These data are taken from a study of CD8 T cells in ankylosing spondylitis. Broader study findings: A motif in TCR beta, a set of eight highly homologous variants, appeared characteristic of ankylosing spondylitis blood.

The CDR3 is 17 residues long. The germline CDR1 and CDR2 sequences are MNHEY and SMNVEV (reference sequence). Sequencing was done on a sample of blood, either unsorted or a sorted T cell fraction (not recorded which). This clonotype was obtained from a male donor with ankylosing spondylitis. The chain is built from TRBV27 and TRBJ2-7, with D perhaps matching TRBD2 (6 bases). The CDR3 spells CATRKTWVADFSYEQYF. The CDR3 coding sequence is TGTGCAACCAGGAAGACGTGGGTAGCGGACTTTTCCTACGAGCAGTACTTC.